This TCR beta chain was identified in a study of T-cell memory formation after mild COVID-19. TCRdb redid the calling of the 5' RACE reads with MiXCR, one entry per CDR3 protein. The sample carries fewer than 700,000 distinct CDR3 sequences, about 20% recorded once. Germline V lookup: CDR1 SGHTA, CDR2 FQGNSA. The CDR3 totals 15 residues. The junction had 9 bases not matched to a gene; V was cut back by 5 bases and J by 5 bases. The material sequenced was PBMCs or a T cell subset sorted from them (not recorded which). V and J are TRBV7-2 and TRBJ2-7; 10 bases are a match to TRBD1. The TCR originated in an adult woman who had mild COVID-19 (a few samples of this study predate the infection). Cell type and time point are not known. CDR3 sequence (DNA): TGTGCCAGCAGCGAAAGACAGGGGGCAATCGACGAGCAGTACTTC. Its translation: CASSERQGAIDEQYF. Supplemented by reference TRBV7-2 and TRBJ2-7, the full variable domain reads GAGVSQSPSNKVTEKGKDVELRCDPISGHTALYWYRQSLGQGLEFLIYFQGNSAPDKSGLPSDRFSAERTGGSVSTLTIQRTQQEDSAVYLCASSERQGAIDEQYFGPGTRLTVT.